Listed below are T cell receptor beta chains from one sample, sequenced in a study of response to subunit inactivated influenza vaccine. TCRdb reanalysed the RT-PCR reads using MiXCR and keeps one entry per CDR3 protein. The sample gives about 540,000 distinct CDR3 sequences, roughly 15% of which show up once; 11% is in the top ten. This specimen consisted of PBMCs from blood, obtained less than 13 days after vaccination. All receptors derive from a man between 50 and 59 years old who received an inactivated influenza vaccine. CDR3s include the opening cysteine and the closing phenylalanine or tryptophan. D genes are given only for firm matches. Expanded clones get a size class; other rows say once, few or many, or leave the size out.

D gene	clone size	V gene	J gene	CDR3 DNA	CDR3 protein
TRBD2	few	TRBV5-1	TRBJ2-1	TGCGCCAGCAGCCCGGGACTAGCGGGGGGTGCCCCACTCAATGAGCAGTTCTTC	CASSPGLAGGAPLNEQFF
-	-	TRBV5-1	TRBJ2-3	TGCGCCAGCAGCTTGCGGGGGGCCAGCACAGATACGCAGTATTTT	CASSLRGASTDTQYF
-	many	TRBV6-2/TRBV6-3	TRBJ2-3	TGTGCCAGCAGTTTTTCCCCTGGGCGGGGGCGGAGCACAGATACGCAGTATTTT	CASSFSPGRGRSTDTQYF
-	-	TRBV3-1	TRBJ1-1	TGTGCCAGCAGCCAAGCAGGAGGGGCCACTGAAGCTTTCTTT	CASSQAGGATEAFF
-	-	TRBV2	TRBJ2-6	TGTGCCAGCAGTGAAGGGGGCGGGGCACGTCTGACTTTC	CASSEGGGARLTF
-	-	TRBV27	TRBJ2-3	TGTGCCAGCGCGCCCACCCTTGGACCCCCTACGCAGTATTTT	CASAPTLGPPTQYF
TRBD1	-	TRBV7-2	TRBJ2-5	TGTGCCAGCAGCTTATTGGGACAGGCCCACCATGCCCAGTACTTC	CASSLLGQAHHAQYF
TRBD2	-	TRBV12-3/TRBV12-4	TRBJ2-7	TGTGCCAGCACCCCGGGACTAGCGGGGGGCCCCTACGAGCAGTACTTC	CASTPGLAGGPYEQYF
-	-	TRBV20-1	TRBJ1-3	TGCAGTGCTAGAATAGGATCTTTCTCTGGAAACACCATATATTTT	CSARIGSFSGNTIYF
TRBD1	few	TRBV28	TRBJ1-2	TGTGCCAGCAGTTCAGGGGGTAACTATGGCTACACCTTC	CASSSGGNYGYTF
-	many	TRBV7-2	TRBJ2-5	TGTGCCAGCAGCTTGGGGGGGGCCCAAGAGACCCAGTACTTC	CASSLGGAQETQYF
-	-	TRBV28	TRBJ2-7	TGTGCCAGCAGTTTTTCGCGAGGGGGCTTAAGGACTAGCAGCTACGAGCAGTACTTC	CASSFSRGGLRTSSYEQYF
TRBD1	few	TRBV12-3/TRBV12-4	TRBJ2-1	TGTGCCAGCAGGACGACAGGGGCGGTCAATGAGCAGTTCTTC	CASRTTGAVNEQFF
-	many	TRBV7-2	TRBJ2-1	TGTGCCAGCAGCCAGACAGCCGAGCAGTTCTTC	CASSQTAEQFF
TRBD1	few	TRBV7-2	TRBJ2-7	TGTGCCAGCAGCTTAAAGGACAGGCCACCGGGTGAGCAGTACTTC	CASSLKDRPPGEQYF
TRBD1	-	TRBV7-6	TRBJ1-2	TGTGCCAGCAGCCCAGAACAGGGGTTCTATGGCTACACCTTC	CASSPEQGFYGYTF
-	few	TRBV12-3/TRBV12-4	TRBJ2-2	TGTGCCAGCAGTTTAGGACGTCCGACCGGGGAGCTGTTTTTT	CASSLGRPTGELFF
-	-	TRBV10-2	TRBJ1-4	TGCGCCAGCCTGGGGGGGGCGGGTGAAAAACTGTTTTTT	CASLGGAGEKLFF
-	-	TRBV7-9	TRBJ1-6	TGTGCCAGCAGCCCAGGGGCGCAGGCGAATTCACCCCTCCACTTT	CASSPGAQANSPLHF
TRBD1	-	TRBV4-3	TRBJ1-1	TGCGCCAGCAGCCAACCAGGGACAGGCCCGGGCACTGAAGCTTTCTTT	CASSQPGTGPGTEAFF
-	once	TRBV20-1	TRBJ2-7	TGCAGTGCTAGTGGGGACCTTCACGAGCAGTACTTC	CSASGDLHEQYF
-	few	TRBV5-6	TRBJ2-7	TGTGCCAGCAGTGCCGGGACACCCACCGAGCAGTACTTC	CASSAGTPTEQYF
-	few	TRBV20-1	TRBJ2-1	TGCAGTGCTAGAGACCTGCGAGGCGCACGGTACAATGAGCAGTTCTTC	CSARDLRGARYNEQFF
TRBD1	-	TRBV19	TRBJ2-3	TGTGCCAGTAGCCCCCCCCGACAGGGAACAGATACGCAGTATTTT	CASSPPRQGTDTQYF
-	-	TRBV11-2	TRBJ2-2	TGTGCCAGCAGCTTATTCGACAGCAACACCGGGGAGCTGTTTTTT	CASSLFDSNTGELFF
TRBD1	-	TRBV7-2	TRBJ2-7	TGTGCCAGCAGCCCAGGGGGCGCGAGGCCCCACGAGCAGTACTTC	CASSPGGARPHEQYF
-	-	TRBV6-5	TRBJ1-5	TGTGCCAGCAGTTACTCGAAGTGGGGGGGTCAGCCCCAGCATTTT	CASSYSKWGGQPQHF
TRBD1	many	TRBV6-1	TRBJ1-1	TGTGCCAGCAGCCGAAACGGACAGGAGAGGTACACTGAAGCTTTCTTT	CASSRNGQERYTEAFF
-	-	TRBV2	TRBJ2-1	TGTGCCAGCAGTGAAGTCTGGGAGCAGTTCTTC	CASSEVWEQFF